This TCR beta chain was found in a study of blood T cells in healthy people across ages (dated by TCRdb to about 2015). Regarding the research as a whole: In model experiments, template switching captured about one uniquely barcoded TCR beta cDNA molecule for every two T cells. The study measured age-related changes in TCR beta repertoire diversity using deep sequencing normalized with unique cDNA molecular identifiers. Donors were grouped into four age groups: young (average 16 years), middle-aged (39), aged (approximately 67) and long-lived (about 89). Donors of different ages were randomly distributed across sequencing lanes to avoid experimental bias. The study analyzed two additional independent replicas of 1 million unique cDNA reads from the same blood draw for two donors, one aged 18 to 30 and one aged 80 or older. Study-level results and caveats: Total diversity estimates from one million sequenced T cells were considered lower bounds and underestimates. Because donor CMV infection status was unknown, age-related changes in expanded clonotypes were potentially confounded. Compared with the aged group, more naive CD4+ T cells, fewer expanded clones and increased TCR diversity were shown by the long-lived group, suggesting age selection. Conclusive comparison of naive and antigen-experienced compartments was prevented by the profiling of bulk unsorted PBMCs. Observed TCR beta diversity per million T cells fell roughly linearly with age, and a significant reduction was already apparent by age roughly 40. There was a strong correlation between observed TCR beta diversity and the percentage of naive T cells measured by flow cytometry.

A few counts support this clonotype. Its cognate antigen has yet to be identified. Qualities for individual bases were not recorded, and no much larger clone is one base off. The library came from 5' RACE. Sequencing was carried out with an Illumina HiSeq 2500. The second PCR ran for about 7 to 11 cycles and used a J-beta primer mix along with a sample-barcoded 5' primer. A unique molecular identifier was introduced onto each TCR beta cDNA molecule by a template-switch 5' adaptor carrying 12 random nucleotides. Each sample yielded at least 2.5 million CDR3-containing paired-end reads. All of the RNA was converted into first-strand cDNA using the Mint cDNA synthesis kit, with a TRBC-specific oligonucleotide serving as the primer. Following uracil-DNA glycosylase treatment, a first 18-cycle PCR with universal primers M1SS and BC2_uni_R was performed on all cDNA. The original methods were these. For normalization, 1 million high-quality reads were randomly selected from each sample, with every read carrying a distinct molecular identifier. Instead of being binned into consensus sequences, reads with shared molecular identifiers were discarded. CDR3 identification, clonotype clustering and error correction used MiTCR with a Q25 quality threshold and the strictest error-elimination algorithm. Lower-bound total TCR beta diversity was estimated with a nonparametric unseen species model using Euler transformation. In-frame beta chains were kept once TCRdb had trimmed the public reads at Q25 with fastp and called clones with MiXCR. When rows share a CDR3 protein, they turn into one entry using the most common DNA and genes. TCRdb's processing, not the authors', yielded these V and J calls. Present in this sample are roughly 2 million distinct CDR3 sequences, roughly 49% of which were seen just once. Over 2% of the sample is held by the ten biggest clonotypes.

Donors were 35 to 40 systemically healthy Caucasian individuals from Russia aged roughly 6 to 95 years. Each donor gave ten milliliters of peripheral blood, collected into EDTA-treated Vacutainer tubes. Ficoll-Paque density-gradient centrifugation was used to isolate PBMCs, with at least 6.5 million per sample. Trizol reagent was used to extract total RNA from PBMCs, with at least 5.5 micrograms per sample. The percentages of naive CD45RAhigh/CD27high T cells were determined by flow cytometry on a PBMC aliquot from every donor. The sequence came from a middle-aged woman in good health. Sequenced sample: blood.

The DNA is as follows: TGTGCCAGCAGCCAATTTAGCCGTTCCGGGGCCAGCTCCTACGAGCAGTACTTC. The resulting protein is CASSQFSRSGASSYEQYF. The chain is assembled from TRBV7-6 and TRBJ2-7; the D region may be TRBD1 or TRBD2, each matching 5 bases equally. The CDR3 spans 18 residues, from the cysteine through the phenylalanine. Just the 54-base CDR3 DNA is kept, in frame starting at base 1. CDR1 is given as SGHVS and CDR2 as FNYEAQ, both from the germline V gene. The V end loses 5 bases and the J end loses 0 bases, and a stretch of 23 bases separates them.